The entry below describes one T cell receptor beta chain. This clonotype was picked up one time. Which antigen it targets is not known. Per-base quality was not reported, and no clone a single base away is much larger than it. A single read makes a weak case. This sample stems from a study of patients and donors after allogeneic stem cell transplantation (dated by TCRdb to 2019 to 2021). Trimmed from V: 5 bases; trimmed from J: 0 bases; junction bases lacking a gene match: 7. The CDR3 has 16 amino acids, counting the end cysteine and phenylalanine. The read is trimmed to its CDR3 DNA, 48 bases read in frame from base 1. From the germline V gene, CDR1 is SGHVS and CDR2 is FNYEAQ. Library construction relied on RT-PCR. The instrument given in TCRdb is NextSeq 550. The public reads were run again by TCRdb, first through fastp at Q25 and then through MiXCR, and only productive beta chains were kept. When rows share a CDR3 protein, they turn into one entry using the most common DNA and genes. The table for this sample lists approximately 37,000 distinct CDR3 sequences; about 31% of them were counted only once. The ten largest account for 55% to 75% of the sample.

This chain joins TRBV7-6 to TRBJ2-1, with 7 central nucleotides matching TRBD1. The specimen was blood, either unsorted or a sorted T cell fraction (not recorded which). This clonotype was obtained from a human donor who was either an allogeneic HSCT recipient or a stem cell or donor lymphocyte infusion donor (not recorded which). It is not recorded whose cells these are; they may come from a transplant donor. The bases read TGTGCCAGCAGCACCCCGACAGGGAGCTCCTACAATGAGCAGTTCTTC. The encoded protein is CASSTPTGSSYNEQFF.